The following is a TCR beta chain sequence with its context. What it binds is not known. Primers: 60 Vbeta forward and 13 Jbeta reverse. The method was immunoSEQ multiplex PCR; TCRdb's version includes in-frame clones alone and lacks a portion of them. The table shows over 150,000 clones, with approximately 72% occurring only once. The CDR3 sequence is 13 residues long. The V and J ends lost 3 bases and 3 bases respectively, with 8 bases between them. Per the germline V gene, CDR1 is MNHEY and CDR2 is SVGAGI. The data stem from a study of cytomegalovirus exposure and HLA in healthy donors. Study results and caveats: When analyzed later, a missense DCLRE1C variant was found to be linked to TCR beta V- and J-gene trimming. Some TCR beta chains (roughly 160 of them) were listed as cytomegalovirus-associated.

The TCR comes from a man between 18 and 35 years old in good health and CMV-seronegative. The sample comprised PBMCs. The chain recombines TRBV6-5 with TRBJ1-1, with D perhaps matching TRBD1 (5 bases). The CDR3 region is CASSYGADTEAFF. DNA for the CDR3: TGTGCCAGCAGTTATGGGGCCGACACTGAAGCTTTCTTT.